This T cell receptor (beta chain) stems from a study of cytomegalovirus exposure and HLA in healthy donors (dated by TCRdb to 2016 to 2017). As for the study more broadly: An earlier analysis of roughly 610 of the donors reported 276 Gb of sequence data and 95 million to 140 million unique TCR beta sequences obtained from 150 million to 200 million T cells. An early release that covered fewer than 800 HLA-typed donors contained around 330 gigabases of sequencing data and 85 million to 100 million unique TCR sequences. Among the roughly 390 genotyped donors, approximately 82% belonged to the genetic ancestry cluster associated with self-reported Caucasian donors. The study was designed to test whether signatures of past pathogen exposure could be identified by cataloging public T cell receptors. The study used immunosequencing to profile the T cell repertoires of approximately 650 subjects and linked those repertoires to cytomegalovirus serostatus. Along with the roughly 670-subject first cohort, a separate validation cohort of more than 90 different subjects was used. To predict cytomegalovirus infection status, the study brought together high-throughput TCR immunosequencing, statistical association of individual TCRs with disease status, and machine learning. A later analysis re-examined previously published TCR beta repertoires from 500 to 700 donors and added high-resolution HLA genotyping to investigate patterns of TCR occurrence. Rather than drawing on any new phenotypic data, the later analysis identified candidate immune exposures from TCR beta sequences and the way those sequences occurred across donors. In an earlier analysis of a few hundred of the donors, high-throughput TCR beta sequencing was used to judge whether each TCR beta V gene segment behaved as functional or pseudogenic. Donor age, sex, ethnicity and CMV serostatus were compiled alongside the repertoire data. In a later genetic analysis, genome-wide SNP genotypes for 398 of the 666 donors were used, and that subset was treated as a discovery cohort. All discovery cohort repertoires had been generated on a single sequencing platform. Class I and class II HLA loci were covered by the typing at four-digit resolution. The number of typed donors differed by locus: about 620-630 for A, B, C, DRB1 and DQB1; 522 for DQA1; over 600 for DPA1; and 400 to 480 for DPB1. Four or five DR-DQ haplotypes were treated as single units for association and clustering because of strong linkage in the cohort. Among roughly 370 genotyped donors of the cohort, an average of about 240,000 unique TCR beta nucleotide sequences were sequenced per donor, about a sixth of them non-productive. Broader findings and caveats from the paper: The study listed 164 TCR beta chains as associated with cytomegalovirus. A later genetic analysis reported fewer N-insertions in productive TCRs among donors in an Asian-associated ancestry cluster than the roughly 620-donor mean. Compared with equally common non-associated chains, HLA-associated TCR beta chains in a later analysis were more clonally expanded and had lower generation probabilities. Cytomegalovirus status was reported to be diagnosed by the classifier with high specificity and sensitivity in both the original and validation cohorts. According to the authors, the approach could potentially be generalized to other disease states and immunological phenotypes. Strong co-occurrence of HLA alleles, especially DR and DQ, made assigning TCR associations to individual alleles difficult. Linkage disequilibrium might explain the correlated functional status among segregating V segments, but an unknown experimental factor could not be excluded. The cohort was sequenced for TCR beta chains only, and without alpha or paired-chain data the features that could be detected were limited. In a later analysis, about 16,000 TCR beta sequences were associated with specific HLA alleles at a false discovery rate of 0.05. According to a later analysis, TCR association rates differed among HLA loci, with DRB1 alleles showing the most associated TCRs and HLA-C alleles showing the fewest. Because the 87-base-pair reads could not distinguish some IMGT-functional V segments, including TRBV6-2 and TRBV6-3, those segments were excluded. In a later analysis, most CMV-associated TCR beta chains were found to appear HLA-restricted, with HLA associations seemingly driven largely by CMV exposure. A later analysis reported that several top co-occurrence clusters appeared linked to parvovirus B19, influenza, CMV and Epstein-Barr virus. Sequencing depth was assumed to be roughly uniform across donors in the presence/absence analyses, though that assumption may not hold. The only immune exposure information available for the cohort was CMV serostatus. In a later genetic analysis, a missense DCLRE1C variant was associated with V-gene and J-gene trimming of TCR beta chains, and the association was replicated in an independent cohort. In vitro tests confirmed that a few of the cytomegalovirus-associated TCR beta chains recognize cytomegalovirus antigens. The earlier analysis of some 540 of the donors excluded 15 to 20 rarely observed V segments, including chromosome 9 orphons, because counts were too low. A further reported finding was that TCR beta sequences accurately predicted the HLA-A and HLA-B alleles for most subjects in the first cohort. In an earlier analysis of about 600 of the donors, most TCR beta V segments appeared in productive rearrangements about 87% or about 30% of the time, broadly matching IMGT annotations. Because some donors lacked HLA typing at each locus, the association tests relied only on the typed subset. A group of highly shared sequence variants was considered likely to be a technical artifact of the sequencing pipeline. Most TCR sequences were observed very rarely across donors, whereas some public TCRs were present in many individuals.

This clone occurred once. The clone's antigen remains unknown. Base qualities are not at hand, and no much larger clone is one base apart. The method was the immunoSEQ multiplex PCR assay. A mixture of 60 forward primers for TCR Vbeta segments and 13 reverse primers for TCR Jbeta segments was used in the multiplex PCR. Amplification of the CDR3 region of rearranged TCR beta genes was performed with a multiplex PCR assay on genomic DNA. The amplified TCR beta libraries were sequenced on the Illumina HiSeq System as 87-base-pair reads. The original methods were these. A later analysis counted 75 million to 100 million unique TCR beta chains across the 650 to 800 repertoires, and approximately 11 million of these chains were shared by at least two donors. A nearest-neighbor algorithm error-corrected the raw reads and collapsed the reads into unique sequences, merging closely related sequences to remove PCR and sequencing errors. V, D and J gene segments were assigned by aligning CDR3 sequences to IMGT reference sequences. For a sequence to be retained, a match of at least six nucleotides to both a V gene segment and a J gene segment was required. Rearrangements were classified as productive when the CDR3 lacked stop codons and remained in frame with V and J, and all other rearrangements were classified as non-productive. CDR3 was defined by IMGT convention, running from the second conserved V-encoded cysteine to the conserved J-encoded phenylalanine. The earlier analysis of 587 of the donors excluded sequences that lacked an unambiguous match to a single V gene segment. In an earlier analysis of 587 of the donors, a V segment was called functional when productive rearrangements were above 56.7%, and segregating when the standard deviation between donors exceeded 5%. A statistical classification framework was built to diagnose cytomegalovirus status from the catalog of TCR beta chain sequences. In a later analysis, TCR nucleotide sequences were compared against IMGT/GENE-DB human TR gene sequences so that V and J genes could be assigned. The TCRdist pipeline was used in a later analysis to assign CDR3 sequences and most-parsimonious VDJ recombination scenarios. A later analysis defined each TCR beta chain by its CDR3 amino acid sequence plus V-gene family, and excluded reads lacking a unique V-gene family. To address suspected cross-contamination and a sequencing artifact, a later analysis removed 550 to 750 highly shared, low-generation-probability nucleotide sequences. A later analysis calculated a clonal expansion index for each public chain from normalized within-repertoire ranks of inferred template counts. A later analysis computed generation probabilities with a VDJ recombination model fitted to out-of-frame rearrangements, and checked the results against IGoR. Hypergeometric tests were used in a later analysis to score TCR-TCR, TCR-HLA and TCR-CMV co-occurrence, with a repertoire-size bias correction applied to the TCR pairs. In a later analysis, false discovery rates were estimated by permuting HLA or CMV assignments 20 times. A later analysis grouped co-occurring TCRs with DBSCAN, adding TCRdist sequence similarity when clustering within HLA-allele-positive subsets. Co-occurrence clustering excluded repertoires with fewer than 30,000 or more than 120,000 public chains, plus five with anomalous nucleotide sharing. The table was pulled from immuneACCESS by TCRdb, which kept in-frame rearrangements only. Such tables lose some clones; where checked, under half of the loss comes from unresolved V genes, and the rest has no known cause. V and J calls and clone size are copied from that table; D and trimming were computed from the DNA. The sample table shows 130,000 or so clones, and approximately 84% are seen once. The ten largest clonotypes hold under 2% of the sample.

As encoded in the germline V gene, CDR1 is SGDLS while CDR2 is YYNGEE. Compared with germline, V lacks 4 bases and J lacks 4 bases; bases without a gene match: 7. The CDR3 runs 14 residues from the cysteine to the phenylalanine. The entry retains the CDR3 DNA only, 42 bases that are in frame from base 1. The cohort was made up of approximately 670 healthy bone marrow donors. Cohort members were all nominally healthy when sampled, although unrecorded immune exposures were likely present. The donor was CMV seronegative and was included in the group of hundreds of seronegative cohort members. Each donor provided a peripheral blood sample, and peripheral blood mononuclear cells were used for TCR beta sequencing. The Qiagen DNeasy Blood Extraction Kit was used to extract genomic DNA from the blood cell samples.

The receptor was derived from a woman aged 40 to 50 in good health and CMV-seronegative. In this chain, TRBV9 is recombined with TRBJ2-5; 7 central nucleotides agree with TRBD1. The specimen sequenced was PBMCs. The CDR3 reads CASSPGNRGETQYF. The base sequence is TGTGCCAGCAGCCCCGGCAACAGGGGAGAGACCCAGTACTTC.